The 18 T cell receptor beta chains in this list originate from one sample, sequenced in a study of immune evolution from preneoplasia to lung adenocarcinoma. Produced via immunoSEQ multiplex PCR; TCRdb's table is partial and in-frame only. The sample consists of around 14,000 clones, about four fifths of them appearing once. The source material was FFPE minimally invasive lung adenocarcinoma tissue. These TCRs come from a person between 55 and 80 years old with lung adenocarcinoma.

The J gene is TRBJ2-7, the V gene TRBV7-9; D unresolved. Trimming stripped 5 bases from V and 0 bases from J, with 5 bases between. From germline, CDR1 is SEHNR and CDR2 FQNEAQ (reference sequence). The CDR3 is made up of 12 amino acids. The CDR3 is CASSPRSYEQYF. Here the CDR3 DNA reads TGTGCCAGCAGCCCGCGCTCCTACGAGCAGTACTTC. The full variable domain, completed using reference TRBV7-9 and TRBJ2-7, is DTGVSQNPRHKITKRGQNVTFRCDPISEHNRLYWYRQTLGQGPEFLTYFQNEAQLEKSRLLSDRFSAERPKGSFSTLEIQRTEQGDSAMYLCASSPRSYEQYFGPGTRLTVT.

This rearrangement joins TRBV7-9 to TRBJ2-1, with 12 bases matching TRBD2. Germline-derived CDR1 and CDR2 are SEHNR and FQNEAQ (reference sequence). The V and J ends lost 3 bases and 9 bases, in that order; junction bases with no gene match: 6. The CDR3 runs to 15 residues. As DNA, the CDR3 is TGTGCCAGCAGCTTTTCTAGCGGGGGGGCGGCTGAGCAGTTCTTC. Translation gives CASSFSSGGAAEQFF.

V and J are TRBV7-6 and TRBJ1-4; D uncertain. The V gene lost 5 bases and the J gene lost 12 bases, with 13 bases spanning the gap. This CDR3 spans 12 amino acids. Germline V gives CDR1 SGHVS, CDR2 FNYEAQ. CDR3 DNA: TGTGCCAGCAGCCCGGGTTCCCTACAACTGTTTTTT. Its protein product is CASSPGSLQLFF.

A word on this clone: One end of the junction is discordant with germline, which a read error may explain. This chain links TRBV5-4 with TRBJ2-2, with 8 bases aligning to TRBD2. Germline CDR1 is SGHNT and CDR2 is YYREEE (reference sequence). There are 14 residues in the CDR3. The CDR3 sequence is CASSLHGGAGELFF. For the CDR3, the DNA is TGTGCCAGCAGCTTGCACGGGGGGGCCGGAGAGCTGTTTTTT.

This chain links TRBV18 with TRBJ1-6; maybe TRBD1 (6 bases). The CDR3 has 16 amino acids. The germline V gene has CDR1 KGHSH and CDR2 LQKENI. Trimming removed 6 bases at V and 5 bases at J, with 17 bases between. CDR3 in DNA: TGTGCCAGCTCGGCCGCGGTGGACAGAAATAATTCACCCCTCCACTTT. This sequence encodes CASSAAVDRNNSPLHF.

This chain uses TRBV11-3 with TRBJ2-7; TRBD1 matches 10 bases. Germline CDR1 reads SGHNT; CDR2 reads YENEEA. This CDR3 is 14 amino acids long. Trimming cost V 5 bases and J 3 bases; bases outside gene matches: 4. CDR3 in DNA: TGTGCCAGCAGCCGGACAGGGGGAATCTACGAGCAGTACTTC. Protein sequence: CASSRTGGIYEQYF.

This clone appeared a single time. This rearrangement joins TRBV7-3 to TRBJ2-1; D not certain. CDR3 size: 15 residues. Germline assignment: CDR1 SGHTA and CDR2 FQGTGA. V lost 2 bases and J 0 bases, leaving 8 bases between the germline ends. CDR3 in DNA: TGTGCCAGCAGCTTAGGTCCCAGCTCCTACAATGAGCAGTTCTTC. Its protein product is CASSLGPSSYNEQFF.

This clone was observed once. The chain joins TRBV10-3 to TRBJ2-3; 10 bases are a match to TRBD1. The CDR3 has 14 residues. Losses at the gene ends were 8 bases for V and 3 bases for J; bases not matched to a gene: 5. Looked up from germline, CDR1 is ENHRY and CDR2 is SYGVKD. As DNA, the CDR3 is TGTGCCATCGGTCAGGGACAGGGGACAGATACGCAGTATTTT. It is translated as CAIGQGQGTDTQYF.

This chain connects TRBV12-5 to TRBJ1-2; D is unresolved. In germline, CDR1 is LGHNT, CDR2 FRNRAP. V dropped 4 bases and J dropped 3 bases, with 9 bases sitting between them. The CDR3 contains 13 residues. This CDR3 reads CASGYNVHYGYTF. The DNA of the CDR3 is TGTGCTAGTGGTTATAATGTTCACTATGGCTACACCTTC.

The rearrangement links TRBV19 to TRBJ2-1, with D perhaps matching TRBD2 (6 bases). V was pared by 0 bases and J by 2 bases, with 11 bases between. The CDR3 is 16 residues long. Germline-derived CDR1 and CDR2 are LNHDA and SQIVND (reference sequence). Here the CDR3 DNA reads TGTGCCAGTAGTATAGATCGCGGGGCGACCTACAATGAGCAGTTCTTC. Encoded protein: CASSIDRGATYNEQFF.

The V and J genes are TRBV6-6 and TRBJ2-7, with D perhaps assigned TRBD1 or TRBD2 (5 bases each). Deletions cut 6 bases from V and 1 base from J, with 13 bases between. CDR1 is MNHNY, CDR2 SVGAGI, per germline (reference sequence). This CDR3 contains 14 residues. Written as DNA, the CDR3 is TGTGCCAGCAGCCCAGGGACGGTATCCTACGAGCAGTACTTC. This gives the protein CASSPGTVSYEQYF.

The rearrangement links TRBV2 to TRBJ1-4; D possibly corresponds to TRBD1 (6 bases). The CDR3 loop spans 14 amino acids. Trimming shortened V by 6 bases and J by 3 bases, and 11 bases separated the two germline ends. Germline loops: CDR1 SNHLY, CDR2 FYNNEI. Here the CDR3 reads CASRGALANEKLFF. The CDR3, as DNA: TGTGCCAGCAGGGGGGCGCTTGCTAATGAAAAACTGTTTTTT.

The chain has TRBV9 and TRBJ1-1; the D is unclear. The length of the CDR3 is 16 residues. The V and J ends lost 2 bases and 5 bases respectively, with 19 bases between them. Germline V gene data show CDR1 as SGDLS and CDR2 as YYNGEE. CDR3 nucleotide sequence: TGTGCCAGCAGCGTCTCCCCCGACCAACGACGGACTGAAGCTTTCTTT. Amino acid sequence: CASSVSPDQRRTEAFF. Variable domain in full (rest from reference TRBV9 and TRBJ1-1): DSGVTQTPKHLITATGQRVTLRCSPRSGDLSVYWYQQSLDQGLQFLIQYYNGEERAKGNILERFSAQQFPDLHSELNLSSLELGDSALYFCASSVSPDQRRTEAFFGQGTRLTVV.

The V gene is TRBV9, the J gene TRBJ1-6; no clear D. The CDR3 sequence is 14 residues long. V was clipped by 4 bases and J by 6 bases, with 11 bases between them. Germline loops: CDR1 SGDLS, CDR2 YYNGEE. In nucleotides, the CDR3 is TGTGCCAGCAGCACCAGACCGGTTAATTCACCCCTCCACTTT. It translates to CASSTRPVNSPLHF.

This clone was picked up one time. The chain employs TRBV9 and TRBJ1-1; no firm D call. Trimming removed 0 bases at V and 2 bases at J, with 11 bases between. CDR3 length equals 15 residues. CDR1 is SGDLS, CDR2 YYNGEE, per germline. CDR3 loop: CASSVGGSQNTEAFF. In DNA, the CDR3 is TGTGCCAGCAGCGTAGGTGGCAGCCAAAACACTGAAGCTTTCTTT. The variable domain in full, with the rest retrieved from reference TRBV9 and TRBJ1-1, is DSGVTQTPKHLITATGQRVTLRCSPRSGDLSVYWYQQSLDQGLQFLIQYYNGEERAKGNILERFSAQQFPDLHSELNLSSLELGDSALYFCASSVGGSQNTEAFFGQGTRLTVV.

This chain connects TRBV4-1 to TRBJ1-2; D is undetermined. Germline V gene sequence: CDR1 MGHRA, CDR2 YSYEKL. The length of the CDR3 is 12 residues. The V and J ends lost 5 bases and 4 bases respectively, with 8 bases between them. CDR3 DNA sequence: TGCGCCAGCAGCAGCACCCTCTATGGCTACACCTTC. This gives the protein CASSSTLYGYTF.

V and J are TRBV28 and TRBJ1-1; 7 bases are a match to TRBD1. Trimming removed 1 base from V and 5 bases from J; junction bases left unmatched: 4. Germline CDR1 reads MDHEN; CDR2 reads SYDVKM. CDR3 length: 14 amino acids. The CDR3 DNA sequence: TGTGCCAGCAGTTTATCGACAGGGAGGACTGAAGCTTTCTTT. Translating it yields CASSLSTGRTEAFF.

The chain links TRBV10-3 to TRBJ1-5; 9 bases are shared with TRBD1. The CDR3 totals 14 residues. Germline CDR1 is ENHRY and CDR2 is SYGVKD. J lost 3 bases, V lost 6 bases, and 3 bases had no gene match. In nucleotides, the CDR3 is TGTGCCATCAGGGGACAGGGAGTCAATCAGCCCCAGCATTTT. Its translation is CAIRGQGVNQPQHF.